A selection of T cell receptor beta chains follows, all from one sample in a study of blood T cell repertoires in COVID-19. Produced via immunoSEQ multiplex PCR; TCRdb's table is partial and in-frame only. This table holds over 250,000 clones, over 85% found once. The sequenced sample was PBMCs or T cells enriched from blood (not recorded which). These receptors all stem from a woman in her sixties or seventies who had recovered from COVID-19. Each CDR3 is given with its conserved first and last residue. D genes are given only for firm matches. Size is omitted from some rows. Given values are once, few, many or a class for expanded clones.

j_gene,d_gene,abundance,v_gene,CDR3nt,CDR3aa
TRBJ2-7,.,.,TRBV5-4,TGTGCCAGCAGCCCCCCGGACGGGATCGAGCAGTACTTC,CASSPPDGIEQYF
TRBJ2-1,.,.,TRBV20-1,TGCAGTACAGGGCTAAACAATGAGCAGTTCTTC,CSTGLNNEQFF
TRBJ1-1,TRBD1,once,TRBV5-1,TGCGCCAGCAGCTTGGGGACAGGCACGGTGGCTTTCTTT,CASSLGTGTVAFF
TRBJ1-1,.,.,TRBV10-3,TGTGCCATCAGTGTTCAGGGGACGAACACTGAAGCTTTCTTT,CAISVQGTNTEAFF
TRBJ1-2,.,.,TRBV12-3/TRBV12-4,TGTGCCAGCAGCTTGGTGGGCAGCTATGGCTACACCTTC,CASSLVGSYGYTF
TRBJ1-4,TRBD1,.,TRBV19,TGTGCCAGTGCCTACAGGGGGCCGGAAGAAAAACTGTTTTTT,CASAYRGPEEKLFF
TRBJ1-1,TRBD1,.,TRBV18,TGTGCCAGCTCACCCCTGGACAGGGAAGCTTTCTTT,CASSPLDREAFF
TRBJ2-1,.,.,TRBV5-1,TGCGCCAGCACCATTAACATTCCAGATGAGCAGTTCTTC,CASTINIPDEQFF
TRBJ2-3,.,.,TRBV2,TGTGCCAGCAGTGGGCGGACCGGGGGCACAGATACGCAGTATTTT,CASSGRTGGTDTQYF
TRBJ1-4,TRBD1,.,TRBV19,TGTGCCAGTACCCCACAGGGGGTATATGAAAAACTGTTTTTT,CASTPQGVYEKLFF
TRBJ2-5,TRBD2,.,TRBV5-1,TGCGCCAGCAGCTTGGAACGGGGGGGCCAGACCCAGTACTTC,CASSLERGGQTQYF
TRBJ2-7,TRBD2,.,TRBV4-1,TGCGCCAGCAGCCAAGGGTCGGGGGCTAGCGGGATGGTCTACGAGCAGTACTTC,CASSQGSGASGMVYEQYF